The 22 T cell receptor beta chains below come from one sample, sequenced in a study of blood T cell repertoires in COVID-19 (dated by TCRdb to about 2020). Libraries came from the immunoSEQ multiplex PCR assay. Entries here come from immuneACCESS through TCRdb and include only in-frame sequences with V and J called. Some clones fail to appear in such tables; in the studies checked, an unresolved V gene covers under half of the shortfall, and the cause of the remainder is unknown. For this sample the table gives tens of thousands of clones, of which 85% to 90% were detected only once. The ten biggest clones cover 7% to 7.5% of the sample. Sequenced: peripheral blood. The source of these receptors is a human donor in a cohort sampled during active COVID-19.

The CDR3 spells CATSPGGTSGTEQYF. The CDR3, as DNA: TGTGCCACTTCTCCCGGAGGGACTAGCGGGACCGAGCAGTACTTC. V and J are TRBV19 and TRBJ2-7; 13 bases line up with TRBD2. The CDR3 totals 15 residues. The J segment lost 6 bases and the V segment lost 10 bases, leaving 12 bases of the junction unmatched. Germline values: CDR1 LNHDA, CDR2 SQIVND (reference sequence). The complete variable domain, with remaining parts taken from reference TRBV19 and TRBJ2-7, reads DGGITQSPKYLFRKEGQNVTLSCEQNLNHDAMYWYRQDPGQGLRLIYYSQIVNDFQKGDIAEGYSVSREKKESFPLTVTSAQKNPTAFYLCATSPGGTSGTEQYFGPGTRLTVT.

The J gene is TRBJ2-2, the V gene TRBV10-3; TRBD2 aligns across 16 bases. The length of the CDR3 is 16 residues. V lost 7 bases, J lost 6 bases, and 5 bases stayed unmatched. Germline V gene data show CDR1 as ENHRY and CDR2 as SYGVKD. The CDR3 sequence: CAITGTSGRAAGELFF. In DNA form, the CDR3 reads TGTGCCATCACCGGGACTAGCGGGAGGGCCGCCGGGGAGCTGTTTTTT.

V gene TRBV5-1 combines with J gene TRBJ1-4; unclear D gene. Germline V CDR1 and CDR2: SGHRS, YFSETQ. This CDR3 contains 13 residues. V was shortened by 0 bases and J by 8 bases, with 8 bases between the two germline ends. The CDR3 loop is CASSLVGSEKLFF. DNA for the CDR3: TGCGCCAGCAGCTTGGTTGGTAGCGAAAAACTGTTTTTT.

The chain is built from TRBV2 and TRBJ2-1; 8 nucleotides match TRBD2. J lost 7 bases, V lost 2 bases, and 10 bases had no gene match. CDR1 SNHLY and CDR2 FYNNEI come from the germline V gene. There are 16 residues in the CDR3. CDR3: CASSEKASGGRNEQFF. The CDR3 DNA reads TGTGCCAGCAGTGAAAAGGCGTCGGGAGGGAGAAATGAGCAGTTCTTC.

J is TRBJ1-5 and V is TRBV9; D is possibly TRBD1 (5 bases). Between the trimmed V and J ends, which lost 0 bases and 7 bases, there was a span of 8 bases. Germline CDR1 SGDLS, CDR2 YYNGEE. The CDR3 loop spans 13 amino acids. The DNA for the CDR3 is TGTGCCAGCAGCGTAGAGGGGATCCAGCCCCAGCATTTT. Protein sequence: CASSVEGIQPQHF.

The sample holds one count of this clone. V is TRBV6-5 and J is TRBJ1-5, with 9 bases matching TRBD1. The germline gives CDR1 MNHEY, CDR2 SVGAGI. This CDR3 has 15 residues. The junction had 6 bases not matched to a gene; V was cut back by 6 bases and J by 3 bases. CDR3 region: CASSEDRGNNQPQHF. In DNA form, the CDR3 reads TGTGCCAGCAGCGAGGACAGGGGCAACAATCAGCCCCAGCATTTT.

J is TRBJ1-5 and V is TRBV28; TRBD1 agrees at 8 bases. The ends lost 5 bases at V and 6 bases at J; junction bases unmatched: 3. Germline CDR1 and CDR2: MDHEN and SYDVKM. The CDR3 runs to 13 residues. CDR3 in amino acids: CASSPTGGQPQHF. As DNA, the CDR3 is TGTGCCAGCAGTCCCACAGGGGGTCAGCCCCAGCATTTT.

This clone appeared a single time. The CDR3 reads CATHPGQGPTDTQYF. CDR3 in DNA: TGTGCCACGCATCCGGGACAGGGCCCCACAGATACGCAGTATTTT. The chain uses TRBV24-1 and TRBJ2-3; 9 bases align to TRBD1. The CDR3 loop spans 15 amino acids. The V segment lost 10 bases and the J segment 2 bases; nucleotides outside the gene matches: 9. Germline values: CDR1 KGHDR, CDR2 SFDVKD.

This sequence joins TRBV5-6 and TRBJ1-2; TRBD1 is a possible D gene (5 bases). Per the germline V gene, CDR1 is SGHDT and CDR2 is YYEEEE. This CDR3 has 13 amino acids. V was trimmed by 2 bases and J by 1 base, leaving 6 bases between them. The CDR3 coding sequence is TGTGCCAGCAGCTTAGGGGATAACTATGGCTACACCTTC. This codes for CASSLGDNYGYTF.

This rearrangement joins TRBV2 to TRBJ2-1; TRBD1 aligns across 10 bases. This CDR3 is built from 15 residues. The trim removed 7 bases at V and 8 bases at J, leaving 11 bases unmatched. CDR1 is SNHLY and CDR2 is FYNNEI in the germline V gene. The CDR3 loop reads CASKSRDRGLDEQFF. Here the CDR3 DNA reads TGTGCCAGCAAGAGTAGGGACAGGGGCTTGGATGAGCAGTTCTTC.

The chain recombines TRBV5-1 with TRBJ1-1; D is undetermined. Between the trimmed V and J ends, which lost 4 bases and 3 bases, there was a span of 13 bases. CDR1 and CDR2 from the germline V gene are SGHRS and YFSETQ. The CDR3 runs 14 residues. CDR3 amino acids: CASSLIGRDTEAFF. The CDR3 nucleotides read TGCGCCAGCAGCCTGATTGGGAGGGACACTGAAGCTTTCTTT.

V gene TRBV5-1 combines with J gene TRBJ2-5; TRBD2 matches at 13 bases. Germline V gene data show CDR1 as SGHRS and CDR2 as YFSETQ. The CDR3 runs 17 residues. After removal of 0 bases from V and 5 bases from J, the junction contained 7 bases not matched to a gene. The CDR3 coding sequence is TGCGCCAGCAGCTTGGGACTAGCGGGAGGTTATATGGAGACCCAGTACTTC. Residues: CASSLGLAGGYMETQYF.

This clone has just a few counts. The rearrangement links TRBV5-1 to TRBJ1-4; 7 bases line up with TRBD1. This CDR3 is 14 amino acids long. V lost 0 bases and J lost 7; bases outside the gene matches: 3. Germline V gives CDR1 SGHRS, CDR2 YFSETQ. CDR3 nucleotides: TGCGCCAGCAGCTTGGGACAGGGACTTGAAAAACTGTTTTTT. Its translation: CASSLGQGLEKLFF.

V is TRBV6-1 and J is TRBJ2-7; 7 bases are a match to TRBD2. This CDR3 spans 14 amino acids. The V gene's germline CDR1 is MNHNS and CDR2 SASEGT. V was clipped by 3 bases and J by 7 bases; unmatched bases: 9. The chain's CDR3 is CASSDLGLPREQYF. The CDR3 nucleotides are TGTGCCAGCAGTGACCTGGGACTACCCAGGGAGCAGTACTTC.

J is TRBJ2-3 and V is TRBV18; D is uncertain. CDR3 size: 14 residues. Trimming left V 0 bases short and J 3 bases short, with 7 bases between. Germline V gives CDR1 KGHSH, CDR2 LQKENI. CDR3 protein: CASSPPSFTDTQYF. CDR3 nucleotides: TGTGCCAGCTCACCACCGTCTTTTACAGATACGCAGTATTTT.

This clone has a single count. The gene calls are TRBV24-1 and TRBJ2-1; the D gene is possibly TRBD1 (6 bases). The germline V gene has CDR1 KGHDR and CDR2 SFDVKD. This CDR3 is 16 amino acids long. Trimming pared 4 bases from V and 2 bases from J, leaving 14 bases between. CDR3 nucleotides: TGTGCCACCAGTGAGTTGAACAGGGCCCCCTACAATGAGCAGTTCTTC. Translation gives CATSELNRAPYNEQFF.

V usage is TRBV28 and J usage is TRBJ2-3; 7 bases line up with TRBD1. Trimming cost V 5 bases and J 7 bases; bases outside gene matches: 9. The CDR3 is made up of 14 amino acids. Per the germline V gene, CDR1 is MDHEN and CDR2 is SYDVKM. The CDR3 reads CASSLGTAIYTQYF. The DNA for the CDR3 is TGTGCCAGCAGTCTCGGGACAGCGATCTATACGCAGTATTTT.

This chain joins TRBV12-3 or TRBV12-4 and TRBJ1-2; TRBD1 is a possible D gene (5 bases). V was cut by 3 bases and J by 7 bases, with 9 bases left in between. CDR3 length: 12 residues. The CDR3 DNA sequence: TGTGCCAGCAGTTTTCGGGGGGGTGGCTACACCTTC. Its translation is CASSFRGGGYTF.

V gene TRBV7-9 combines with J gene TRBJ1-4; 7 bases match TRBD1. The CDR3 covers 19 residues. Per the germline V gene, CDR1 is SEHNR and CDR2 is FQNEAQ (reference sequence). The V gene end was trimmed by 4 bases and the J gene end by 0 bases; junction bases not matched to a gene: 14. The CDR3 nucleotides are TGTGCCAGCAGCTCCCCTAAGGACAGGTCCTCTACAACTAATGAAAAACTGTTTTTT. It codes for CASSSPKDRSSTTNEKLFF.

The V call is TRBV28, the J call TRBJ2-7, with TRBD2 identical over 11 bases. Looked up from germline, CDR1 is MDHEN and CDR2 is SYDVKM. The CDR3 runs 15 residues. Unmatched junction bases numbered 6, after V lost 6 bases and J lost 2 bases. This CDR3 reads CASSPTSGRAYEQYF. The DNA of the CDR3 is TGTGCCAGCAGCCCTACTAGCGGGAGAGCCTACGAGCAGTACTTC.

V is TRBV5-6 and J is TRBJ1-1; D ambiguous. CDR3 length: 12 amino acids. Trimming stripped 1 base from V and 5 bases from J, with 6 bases between. Per germline, CDR1 SGHDT and CDR2 YYEEEE. The CDR3 region is CASSLSRTEAFF. The DNA for the CDR3 is TGTGCCAGCAGCTTGTCACGGACTGAAGCTTTCTTT.

The J gene is TRBJ2-1, the V gene TRBV7-3; 7 nucleotides align to TRBD1. V lost 4 bases to trimming and J lost 0 bases; unmatched junction nucleotides: 3. The CDR3 totals 15 residues. The germline gives CDR1 SGHTA, CDR2 FQGTGA. CDR3 in amino acids: CASSSDRRSYNEQFF. In nucleotides, the CDR3 is TGTGCCAGCAGCTCGGACAGGCGCTCCTACAATGAGCAGTTCTTC.